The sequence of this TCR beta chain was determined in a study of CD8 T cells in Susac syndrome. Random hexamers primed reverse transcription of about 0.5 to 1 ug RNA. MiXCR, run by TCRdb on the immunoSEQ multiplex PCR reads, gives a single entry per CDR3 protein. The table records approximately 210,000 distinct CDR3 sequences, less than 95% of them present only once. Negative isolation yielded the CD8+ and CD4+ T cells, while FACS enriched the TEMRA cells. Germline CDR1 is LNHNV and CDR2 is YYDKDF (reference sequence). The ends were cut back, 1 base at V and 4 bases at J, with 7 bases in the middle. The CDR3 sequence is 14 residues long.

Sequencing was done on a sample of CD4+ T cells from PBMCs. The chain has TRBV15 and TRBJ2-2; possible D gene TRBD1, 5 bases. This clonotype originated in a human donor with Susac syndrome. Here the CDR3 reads CATSRVRGTGELFF. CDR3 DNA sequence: TGTGCCACCAGCAGAGTTAGGGGCACCGGGGAGCTGTTTTTT.